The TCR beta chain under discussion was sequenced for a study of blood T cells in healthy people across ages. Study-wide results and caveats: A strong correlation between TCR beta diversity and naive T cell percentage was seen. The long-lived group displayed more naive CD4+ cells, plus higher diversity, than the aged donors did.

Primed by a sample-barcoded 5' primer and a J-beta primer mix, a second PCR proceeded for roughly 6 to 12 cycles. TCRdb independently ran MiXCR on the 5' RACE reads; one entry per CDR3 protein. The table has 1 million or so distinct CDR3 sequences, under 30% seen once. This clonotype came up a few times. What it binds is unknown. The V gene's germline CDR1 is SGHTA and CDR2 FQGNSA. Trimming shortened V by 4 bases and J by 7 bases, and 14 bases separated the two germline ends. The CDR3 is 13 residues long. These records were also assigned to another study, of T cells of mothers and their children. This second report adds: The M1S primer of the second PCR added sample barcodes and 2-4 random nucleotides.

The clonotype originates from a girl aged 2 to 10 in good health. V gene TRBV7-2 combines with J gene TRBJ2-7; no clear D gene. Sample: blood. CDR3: CASSSRANWEQYF. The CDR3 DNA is TGTGCCAGCAGCTCCCGGGCCAACTGGGAGCAGTACTTC. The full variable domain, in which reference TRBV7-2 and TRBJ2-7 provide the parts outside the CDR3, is GAGVSQSPSNKVTEKGKDVELRCDPISGHTALYWYRQSLGQGLEFLIYFQGNSAPDKSGLPSDRFSAERTGGSVSTLTIQRTQQEDSAVYLCASSSRANWEQYFGPGTRLTVT.